This TCR beta chain was retrieved from a study of beta chain features in type 1 diabetes. Study background: The study found patients and healthy donors alike in age, gender and cell yields.

Notes on this clone: The antigen remains undetermined.

Using CD45RO/CCR7/CD25/CD127/CD95/CD27, CD4+ naive, central memory, regulatory and stem cell-like memory cells were sorted. Points from the study as a whole: Within each of all four CD4+ subsets, Type 1 diabetes patients had TCRB CDR3s that were moderately but significantly shorter.

The J segment lost 7 bases and the V segment lost 4 bases, leaving 6 bases of the junction unmatched. This CDR3 is 16 amino acids long. Germline loops: CDR1 SGHAT, CDR2 FQNNGV. Reverse transcription of all isolated RNA meant that expressed TCRB transcripts were sequenced. Sequenced naive, central memory and regulatory T cell samples produced an average of around 3.9 million reads. Assay: immunoSEQ multiplex PCR; the TCRdb copy retains only in-frame clones and omits some. The table includes some 370,000 clones, 9.5% to 10% detected once. J is TRBJ2-4 and V is TRBV11-2; TRBD2 agrees at 14 bases. The TCR sequence derives from a man aged 25-40 years with type 1 diabetes. The sequenced material came from central memory CD4+ T cells from blood. The DNA for the CDR3 is TGTGCCAGCAGCTCCGGGACTAGCGGGAGAGGGAACATTCAGTACTTC. It codes for CASSSGTSGRGNIQYF.